One sample yielded the 4 T cell receptor beta chains listed below, sequenced in a study of blood T cell repertoires in COVID-19. Sequenced by immunoSEQ multiplex PCR; TCRdb stores in-frame clones only, minus some. This table has over 50,000 clones, about nine tenths appearing once. The sample comprised peripheral blood. These receptors were obtained from a man at least 80 years old with acute or convalescent COVID-19.

The chain carries TRBV7-3 and TRBJ2-1; D is unclear. Trimming shortened V by 5 bases and J by 9 bases, and 11 bases separated the two germline ends. Germline loops: CDR1 SGHTA, CDR2 FQGTGA. The CDR3 is 12 amino acids. CDR3 nucleotides: TGTGCCAGCAGCCAGCCCGGAGCTGAGCAGTTCTTC. Translating it yields CASSQPGAEQFF.

The gene calls are TRBV6-5 and TRBJ1-2, with TRBD1 matching 7 bases. The CDR3 loop spans 15 amino acids. Germline lookup yields CDR1 MNHEY and CDR2 SVGAGI. Trimming took 4 bases from V and 3 from J; bases not matched to a gene: 8. The CDR3 here is CASSFTQGGDYGYTF. In DNA form, the CDR3 reads TGTGCCAGCAGTTTTACTCAGGGGGGCGACTATGGCTACACCTTC.

The chain combines TRBV6-5 with TRBJ2-7, with 10 bases aligning to TRBD1. The CDR3 consists of 15 residues. Germline values: CDR1 MNHEY, CDR2 SVGAGI. With V trimmed by 4 bases and J by 2 bases, 5 bases remained unmatched. CDR3 amino acids: CASSWVGTGAYEQYF. In nucleotides, the CDR3 is TGTGCCAGCAGTTGGGTAGGGACAGGGGCCTACGAGCAGTACTTC.

In DNA, the CDR3 is TGTGCCAGCTCGGACGGGCGGGTAACTGAAGCTTTCTTT. Amino acid sequence: CASSDGRVTEAFF. This chain links TRBV18 with TRBJ1-1; unclear D gene. The length of the CDR3 is 13 residues. The germline V gene has CDR1 KGHSH and CDR2 LQKENI. V lost 6 bases and J 5 bases, leaving 13 bases between the germline ends.